The clone carrying this T cell receptor beta chain has more than one count but fewer than ten. These data originate in a study of cytomegalovirus exposure and HLA in healthy donors. Researchers ran the PCR with 60 Vbeta and 13 Jbeta primers. This table comes from immunoSEQ multiplex PCR, and its TCRdb copy is limited to in-frame clones, with some not included. The table includes about 140,000 clones, about 80% detected once. The sequenced material came from PBMCs. The receptor comes from a man younger than 35 in good health and CMV-seronegative.

CDR3 nucleotide sequence: TGCGCCAGCAGCTGGAAACTTAGCGGGGCCACAGATACGCAGTATTTT. Its protein is CASSWKLSGATDTQYF. The chain carries TRBV5-1 and TRBJ2-3; 8 positions agree with TRBD2. V trimming: 3 bases; J trimming: 2 bases; junction bases outside the gene matches: 8. The length of the CDR3 is 16 residues. The V gene's germline CDR1 is SGHRS and CDR2 YFSETQ. Together with reference TRBV5-1 and TRBJ2-3, the CDR3 gives the full variable domain: KAGVTQTPRYLIKTRGQQVTLSCSPISGHRSVSWYQQTPGQGLQFLFEYFSETQRNKGNFPGRFSGRQFSNSRSEMNVSTLELGDSALYLCASSWKLSGATDTQYFGPGTRLTVL.